This entry describes one TCR beta chain. These data are taken from a study of technical replicates of blood from a handful of donors. The protocol was immunoSEQ multiplex PCR, while the TCRdb copy is restricted to in-frame clones and leaves out a portion. Here the sample spans around 60,000 clones, about 91% being singletons. The V gene end was trimmed by 2 bases and the J gene end by 2 bases; junction bases not matched to a gene: 17. The CDR3 extends over 20 amino acids. Germline V gives CDR1 SQVTM, CDR2 ANQGSEA. The clonotype originates from a human donor in good health. Some clones in this sample may be carry-over from other donors' samples. Sample: PBMCs. The V gene is TRBV29-1, the J gene TRBJ2-3; 12 bases map to TRBD2. DNA for the CDR3: TGCAGCGTTGAAAGCTTGTATCGACTAGCGGGAGAGGGACCCACAGATACGCAGTATTTT. This encodes CSVESLYRLAGEGPTDTQYF.